The 17 T cell receptor beta chains reported below all come from one sample, sequenced in a study of T-cell memory formation after mild COVID-19. TCRdb reprocessed the 5' RACE reads via MiXCR and lists one record per CDR3 protein. The sample contains roughly 99,000 distinct CDR3 sequences, 13% to 15% of which appear only once. Sequenced material: PBMCs or a T cell subset sorted from them (not recorded which). The receptor set was obtained from a man aged 18 to 30 who had mild COVID-19 (a few samples of this study predate the infection). Cell type and time point are not known.

The chain links TRBV25-1 to TRBJ1-2, with 8 bases fitting TRBD1. With 4 bases clipped from V and 2 bases from J, the junction kept 9 bases outside the gene matches. The CDR3 is 16 residues long. Looked up from germline, CDR1 is MGHDK and CDR2 is SYGVNS. CDR3 DNA: TGTGCCAGCAGTGGACAAGGGGACAGGAGGAACTATGGCTACACCTTC. Protein: CASSGQGDRRNYGYTF.

In this sample, this clonotype turned up a few times. J is TRBJ2-1 and V is TRBV24-1; 10 bases fit TRBD1. Germline values: CDR1 KGHDR, CDR2 SFDVKD. This CDR3 region has 16 residues. Losses at the gene ends were 5 bases for V and 4 bases for J; bases not matched to a gene: 7. The CDR3 DNA reads as TGTGCCACCAGTGTCGGGGACAGGGGATATTACAATGAGCAGTTCTTC. Residues: CATSVGDRGYYNEQFF.

The chain joins TRBV11-2 to TRBJ2-5; D unclear. Trimming cost V 5 bases and J 7 bases, with 11 bases left between them. The CDR3 length is 12 residues. From germline, CDR1 is SGHAT and CDR2 FQNNGV. The CDR3 sequence is CASSPGTGTQYF. The DNA for the CDR3 is TGTGCCAGCAGCCCCGGTACGGGGACCCAGTACTTC. Full variable domain (remainder filled in from reference TRBV11-2 and TRBJ2-5): EAGVAQSPRYKIIEKRQSVAFWCNPISGHATLYWYQQILGQGPKLLIQFQNNGVVDDSQLPKDRFSAERLKGVDSTLKIQPAKLEDSAVYLCASSPGTGTQYFGPGTRLLVL.

This clonotype was counted only a few times. The chain recombines TRBV6-6 with TRBJ2-7, with a weak D call TRBD1 (5 bases). V was pared by 8 bases and J by 2 bases, with 7 bases between. Germline V gene lookup returns CDR1 MNHNY and CDR2 SVGAGI (reference sequence). The CDR3 extends over 11 amino acids. Here the CDR3 reads CASGAAYEQYF. Written as DNA, the CDR3 is TGTGCCAGCGGGGCCGCCTACGAGCAGTACTTC.

The sample holds a few counts of this clonotype. The chain has TRBV12-3 or TRBV12-4 and TRBJ2-7; D unclear. Trimming cost V 3 bases and J 3 bases, with 9 bases left between them. The CDR3 length is 13 residues. The CDR3 DNA reads as TGTGCCAGCAGTTTCGCCGGTGGCTACGAGCAGTACGTC. This encodes CASSFAGGYEQYV.

This clonotype occurred a few times. Here the CDR3 reads CASSAARGPNTGELFF. The CDR3 DNA reads as TGCGCCAGCAGCGCAGCCAGGGGCCCGAACACCGGGGAGCTGTTTTTT. The chain couples TRBV5-1 to TRBJ2-2, with D perhaps matching TRBD1 (6 bases). V was shortened by 4 bases and J by 0 bases, with 13 bases between the two germline ends. The CDR3 has 16 residues. CDR1 is SGHRS, CDR2 YFSETQ, per germline.

V is TRBV7-2 and J is TRBJ1-2; 12 bases fit TRBD1. This CDR3 region has 16 residues. J lost 0 bases, V lost 5 bases, and 4 bases had no gene match. Germline CDR1 reads SGHTA; CDR2 reads FQGNSA. In DNA, the CDR3 is TGTGCCAGCAGCGGGACAGGGGGCTACACTAACTATGGCTACACCTTC. Translating gives CASSGTGGYTNYGYTF.

The V gene is TRBV4-2, the J gene TRBJ2-4; no firm D call. Per germline, CDR1 LGHNA and CDR2 YNFKEQ. This CDR3 has 16 amino acids. The germline V and J ends were trimmed by 0 bases and 4 bases, with 13 bases remaining between them. This chain's CDR3 is CASSQDPTVGKNIQYF. The DNA for the CDR3 is TGTGCCAGCAGCCAAGATCCGACGGTAGGGAAAAACATTCAGTACTTC.

V usage is TRBV7-9 and J usage is TRBJ1-1, with 8 bases identical to TRBD1. There are 17 residues in the CDR3. The V segment lost 3 bases and the J segment 1 base; nucleotides outside the gene matches: 10. Germline CDR1 and CDR2: SEHNR and FQNEAQ (reference sequence). The DNA for the CDR3 is TGTGCCAGCAGCTTTACAGGTGGGACAGGACAGAACACTGAAGCTTTCTTT. Translated: CASSFTGGTGQNTEAFF.

This clonotype was detected a few times. The chain combines TRBV12-3 or TRBV12-4 with TRBJ2-3, with 15 bases aligning to TRBD2. With V trimmed by 10 bases and J by 3 bases, 2 bases remained unmatched. CDR3 length: 14 residues. CDR3 sequence: CATGLAGGTDTQYF. The CDR3 coding sequence is TGTGCCACGGGACTAGCGGGGGGAACAGATACGCAGTATTTT.

This clonotype was observed a handful of times. The chain is built from TRBV9 and TRBJ1-2; the D gene is possibly TRBD1 (6 bases). The CDR3 is made up of 15 amino acids. Trimming took off 5 bases at V and 4 bases at J, with 18 bases between the two ends. Germline V CDR1 and CDR2: SGDLS, YYNGEE. CDR3 loop: CASSGTDRYSYGYTF. In nucleotides, the CDR3 is TGTGCCAGCAGTGGAACCGACAGGTATAGCTATGGCTACACCTTC.

This clonotype was picked up a small number of times. The chain links TRBV29-1 to TRBJ1-1, with a tentative D call TRBD1 (5 bases). Per the germline V gene, CDR1 is SQVTM and CDR2 is ANQGSEA. This CDR3 region has 12 residues. The V gene lost 6 bases and the J gene lost 0 bases, with 8 bases spanning the gap. The DNA for the CDR3 is TGCAGCGTGCAGGGAATGAACACTGAAGCTTTCTTT. It yields the protein CSVQGMNTEAFF.

This clonotype was observed a handful of times. The chain carries TRBV6-2 or TRBV6-3 and TRBJ2-1; TRBD2 aligns across 10 bases. Per germline, CDR1 MNHEY and CDR2 SVGEGT. This CDR3 is built from 13 residues. Trimming cost V 10 bases and J 4 bases; bases outside gene matches: 4. In nucleotides, the CDR3 is TGTGCCATCTCACTAGCGGGGTACAATGAGCAGTTCTTC. Its translation: CAISLAGYNEQFF.

The chain uses TRBV7-9 and TRBJ1-2; D is perhaps TRBD1 (6 bases). CDR3 length equals 15 residues. Germline assignment: CDR1 SEHNR and CDR2 FQNEAQ (reference sequence). V was clipped by 5 bases and J by 7 bases, with 20 bases between them. For the CDR3, the DNA is TGTGCCAGCAGCCTTCAGGGGCAGGGCGGCGGTGGCTACACCTTC. Translation: CASSLQGQGGGGYTF.

The chain uses TRBV12-3 or TRBV12-4 and TRBJ1-2; D unclear. Trimming took 8 bases from V and 8 from J, leaving 18 bases between them. CDR3 size: 13 residues. CDR3 nucleotides: TGTGCCAGCGGTCACCCGGTCCTTTCCGGCTACACCTTC. The encoded protein is CASGHPVLSGYTF.

This clonotype was detected a few times. The rearrangement uses TRBV4-3 and TRBJ2-3; TRBD1 might be the D (5 bases). Per the germline V gene, CDR1 is LGHNA and CDR2 is YSLEER. The CDR3 extends over 15 amino acids. Trimming cost V 3 bases and J 0 bases, with 10 bases left between them. The CDR3 nucleotides read TGCGCCAGCAGCCAGTTCCGACAGAGCACAGATACGCAGTATTTT. Translation: CASSQFRQSTDTQYF.

The J gene is TRBJ1-2, the V gene TRBV6-5; 10 bases line up with TRBD1. The CDR3 is made up of 15 amino acids. CDR1 is MNHEY, CDR2 SVGAGI, per germline. Trimming cost V 4 bases and J 5 bases; bases outside gene matches: 7. The CDR3 coding sequence is TGTGCCAGCAGTTCCCCCGGGACAGGGGTTTATGGCTACACCTTC. It yields the protein CASSSPGTGVYGYTF.